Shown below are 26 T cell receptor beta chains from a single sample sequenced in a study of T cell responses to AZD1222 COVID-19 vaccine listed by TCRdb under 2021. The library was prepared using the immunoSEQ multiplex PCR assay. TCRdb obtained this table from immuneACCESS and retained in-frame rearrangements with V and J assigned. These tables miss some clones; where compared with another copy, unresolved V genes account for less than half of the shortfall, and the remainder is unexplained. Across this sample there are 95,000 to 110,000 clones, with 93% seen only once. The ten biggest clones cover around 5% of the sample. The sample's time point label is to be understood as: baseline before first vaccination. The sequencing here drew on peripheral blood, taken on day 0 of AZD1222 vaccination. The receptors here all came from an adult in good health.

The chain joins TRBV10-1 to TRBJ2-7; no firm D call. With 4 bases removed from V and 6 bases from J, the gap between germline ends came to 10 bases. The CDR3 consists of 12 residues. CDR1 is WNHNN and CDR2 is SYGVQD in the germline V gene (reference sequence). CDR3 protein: CASSGPSGEQYF. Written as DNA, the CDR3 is TGCGCCAGCAGTGGGCCATCTGGCGAGCAGTACTTC.

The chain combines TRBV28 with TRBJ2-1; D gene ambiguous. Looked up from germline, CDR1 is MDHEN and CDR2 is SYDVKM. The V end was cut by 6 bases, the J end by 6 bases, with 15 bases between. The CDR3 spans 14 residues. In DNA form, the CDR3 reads TGTGCCAGCAGCATCGGTGGGCAGCGCAATGAGCAGTTCTTC. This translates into CASSIGGQRNEQFF.

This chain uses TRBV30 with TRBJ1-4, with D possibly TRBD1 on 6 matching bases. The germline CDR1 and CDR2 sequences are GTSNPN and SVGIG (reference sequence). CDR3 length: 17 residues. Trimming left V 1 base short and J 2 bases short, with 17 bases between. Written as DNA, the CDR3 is TGTGCCTGGAGTGCCCTGGGGGCCCTGGGCACTAATGAAAAACTGTTTTTT. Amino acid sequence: CAWSALGALGTNEKLFF.

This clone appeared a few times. The CDR3 region is CASSELAGGYNEQFF. Here the CDR3 DNA reads TGTGCCAGCAGTGAACTAGCGGGAGGGTACAATGAGCAGTTCTTC. This chain uses TRBV6-1 with TRBJ2-1, with 12 bases that match TRBD2. CDR3 size: 15 residues. The V gene's germline CDR1 is MNHNS and CDR2 SASEGT. Trimming cost V 2 bases and J 4 bases; bases outside gene matches: 0.

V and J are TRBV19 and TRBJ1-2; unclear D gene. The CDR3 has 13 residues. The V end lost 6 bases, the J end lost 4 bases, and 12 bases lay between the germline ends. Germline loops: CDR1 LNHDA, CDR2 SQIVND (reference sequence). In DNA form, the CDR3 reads TGTGCCAGTAGAATGCAGAGTCTCTATGGCTACACCTTC. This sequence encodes CASRMQSLYGYTF.

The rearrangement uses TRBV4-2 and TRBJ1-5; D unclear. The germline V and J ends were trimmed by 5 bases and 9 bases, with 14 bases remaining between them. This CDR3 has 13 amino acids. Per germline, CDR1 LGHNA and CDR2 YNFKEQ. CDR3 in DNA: TGTGCCAGCAGCAAAGTGGGAGAGGGGCCCCAGCATTTT. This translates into CASSKVGEGPQHF.

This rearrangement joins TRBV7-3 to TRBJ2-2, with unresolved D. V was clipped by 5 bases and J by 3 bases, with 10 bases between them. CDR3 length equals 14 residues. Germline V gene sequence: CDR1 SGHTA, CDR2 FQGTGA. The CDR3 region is CASSPTSHTGELFF. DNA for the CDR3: TGTGCCAGCAGCCCCACATCCCACACCGGGGAGCTGTTTTTT.

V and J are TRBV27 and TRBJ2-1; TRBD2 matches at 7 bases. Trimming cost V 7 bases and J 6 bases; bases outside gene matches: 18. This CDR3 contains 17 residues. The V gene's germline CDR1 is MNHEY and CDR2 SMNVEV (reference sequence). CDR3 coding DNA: TGTGCCAGCATTGGGTTGGCGGGAGTATCATTGGGCAATGAGCAGTTCTTC. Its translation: CASIGLAGVSLGNEQFF.

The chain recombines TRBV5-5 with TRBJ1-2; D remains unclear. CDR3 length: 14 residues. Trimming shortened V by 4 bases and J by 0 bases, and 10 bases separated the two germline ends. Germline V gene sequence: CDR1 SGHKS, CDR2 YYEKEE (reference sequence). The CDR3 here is CASSGRVTNYGYTF. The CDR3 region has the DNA TGTGCCAGCAGCGGTAGGGTGACTAACTATGGCTACACCTTC.

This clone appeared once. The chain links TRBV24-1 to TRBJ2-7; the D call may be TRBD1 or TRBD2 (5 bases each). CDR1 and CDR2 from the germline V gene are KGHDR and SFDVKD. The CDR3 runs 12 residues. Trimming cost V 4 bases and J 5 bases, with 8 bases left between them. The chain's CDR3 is CATSEGRDEQYF. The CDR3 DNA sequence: TGTGCCACCAGTGAGGGACGCGACGAGCAGTACTTC.

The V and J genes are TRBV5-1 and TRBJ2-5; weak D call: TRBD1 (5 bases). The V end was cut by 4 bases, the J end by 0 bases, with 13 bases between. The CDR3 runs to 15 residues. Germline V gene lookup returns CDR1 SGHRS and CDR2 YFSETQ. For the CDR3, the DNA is TGCGCCAGCAGCGGAAGCCTGACAGACCAAGAGACCCAGTACTTC. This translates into CASSGSLTDQETQYF.

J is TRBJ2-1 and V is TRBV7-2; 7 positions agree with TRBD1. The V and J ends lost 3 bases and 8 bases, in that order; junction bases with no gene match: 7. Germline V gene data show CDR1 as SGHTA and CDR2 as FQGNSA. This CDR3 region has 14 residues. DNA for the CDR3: TGTGCCAGCAGCTTGATCTACAGGGGTCATGAGCAGTTCTTC. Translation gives CASSLIYRGHEQFF.

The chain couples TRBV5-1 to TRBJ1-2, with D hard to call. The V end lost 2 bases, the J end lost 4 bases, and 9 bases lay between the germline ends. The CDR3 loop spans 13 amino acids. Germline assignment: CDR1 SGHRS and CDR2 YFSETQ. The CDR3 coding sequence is TGCGCCAGCAGCTTAGAGGGTATCTATGGCTACACCTTC. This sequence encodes CASSLEGIYGYTF.

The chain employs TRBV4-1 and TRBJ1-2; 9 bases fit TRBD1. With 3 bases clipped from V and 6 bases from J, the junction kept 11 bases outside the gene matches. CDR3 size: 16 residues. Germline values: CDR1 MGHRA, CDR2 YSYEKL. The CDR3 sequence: CASSHTRDRAPNGYTF. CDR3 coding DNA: TGCGCCAGCAGCCATACGCGGGACAGGGCCCCTAATGGCTACACCTTC.

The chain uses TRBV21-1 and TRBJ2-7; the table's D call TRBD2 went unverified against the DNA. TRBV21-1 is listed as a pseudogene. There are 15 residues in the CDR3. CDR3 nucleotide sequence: TGTGCCAGCAGCCCCGGGAAGAGATACACCTACGAGCAGTACTTC. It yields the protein CASSPGKRYTYEQYF.

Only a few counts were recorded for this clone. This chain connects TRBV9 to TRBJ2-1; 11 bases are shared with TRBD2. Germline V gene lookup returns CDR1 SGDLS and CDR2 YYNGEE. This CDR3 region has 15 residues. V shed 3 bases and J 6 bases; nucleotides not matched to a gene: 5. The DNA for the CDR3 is TGTGCCAGCAGCGACACTAGCGGGAGTTCCAATGAGCAGTTCTTC. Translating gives CASSDTSGSSNEQFF.

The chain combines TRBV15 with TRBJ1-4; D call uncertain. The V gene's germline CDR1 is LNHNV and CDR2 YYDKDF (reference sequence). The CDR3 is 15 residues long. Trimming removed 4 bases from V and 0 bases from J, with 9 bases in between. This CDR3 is CATSTRASTNEKLFF. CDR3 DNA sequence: TGTGCCACCAGCACGCGGGCTTCAACTAATGAAAAACTGTTTTTT.

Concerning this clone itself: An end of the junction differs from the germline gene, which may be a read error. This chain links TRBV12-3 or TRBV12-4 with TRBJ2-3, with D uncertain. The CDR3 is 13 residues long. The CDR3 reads CATGGYHTDAQYF. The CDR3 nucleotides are TGTGCCACCGGTGGCTACCACACAGATGCGCAGTATTTT.

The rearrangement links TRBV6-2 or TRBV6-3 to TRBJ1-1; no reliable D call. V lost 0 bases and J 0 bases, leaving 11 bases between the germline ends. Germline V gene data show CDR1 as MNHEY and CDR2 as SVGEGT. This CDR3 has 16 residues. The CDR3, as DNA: TGTGCCAGCAGTTACTCTCCAGAAGGGATGAACACTGAAGCTTTCTTT. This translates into CASSYSPEGMNTEAFF.

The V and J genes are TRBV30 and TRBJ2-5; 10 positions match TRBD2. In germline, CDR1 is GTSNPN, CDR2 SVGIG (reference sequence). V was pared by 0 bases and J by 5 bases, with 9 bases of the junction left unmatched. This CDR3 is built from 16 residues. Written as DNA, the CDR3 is TGTGCCTGGAGTGTGCGGCGGGCTAGCGGGAGTGAGACCCAGTACTTC. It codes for CAWSVRRASGSETQYF.

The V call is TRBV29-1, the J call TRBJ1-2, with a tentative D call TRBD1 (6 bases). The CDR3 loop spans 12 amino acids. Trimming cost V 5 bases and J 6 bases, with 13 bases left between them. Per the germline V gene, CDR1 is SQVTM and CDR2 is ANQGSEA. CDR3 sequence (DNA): TGCAGCGTTCTTGATAGGGGGGATGGCTACACCTTC. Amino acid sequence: CSVLDRGDGYTF. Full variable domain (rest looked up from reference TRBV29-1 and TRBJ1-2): SAVISQKPSRDICQRGTSLTIQCQVDSQVTMMFWYRQQPGQSLTLIATANQGSEATYESGFVIDKFPISRPNLTFSTLTVSNMSPEDSSIYLCSVLDRGDGYTFGSGTRLTVV.

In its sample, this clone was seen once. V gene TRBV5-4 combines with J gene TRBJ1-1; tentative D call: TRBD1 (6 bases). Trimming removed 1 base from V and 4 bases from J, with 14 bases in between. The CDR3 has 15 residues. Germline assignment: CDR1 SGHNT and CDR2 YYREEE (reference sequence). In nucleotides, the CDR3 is TGTGCCAGCAGCTTGTCGGGGGGGGGCGTCACTGAAGCTTTCTTT. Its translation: CASSLSGGGVTEAFF.

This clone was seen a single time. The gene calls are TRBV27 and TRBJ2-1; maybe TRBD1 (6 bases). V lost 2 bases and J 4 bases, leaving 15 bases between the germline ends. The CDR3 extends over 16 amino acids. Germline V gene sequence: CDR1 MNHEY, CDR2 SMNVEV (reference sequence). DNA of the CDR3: TGTGCCAGCAGTTTAGCTACGGGACACCCATACAATGAGCAGTTCTTC. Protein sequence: CASSLATGHPYNEQFF.

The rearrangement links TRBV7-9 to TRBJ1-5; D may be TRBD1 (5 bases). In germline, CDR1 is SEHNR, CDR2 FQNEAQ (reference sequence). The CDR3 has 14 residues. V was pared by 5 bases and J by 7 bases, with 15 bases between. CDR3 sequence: CASSASGGSQPQHF. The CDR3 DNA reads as TGTGCCAGCAGCGCCTCCGGGGGTAGCCAGCCCCAGCATTTT.

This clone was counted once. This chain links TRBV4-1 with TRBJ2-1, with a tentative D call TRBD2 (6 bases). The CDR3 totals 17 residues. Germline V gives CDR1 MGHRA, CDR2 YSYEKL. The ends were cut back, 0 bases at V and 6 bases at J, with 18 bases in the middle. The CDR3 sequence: CASSQDLVGLPTNEQFF. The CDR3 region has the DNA TGCGCCAGCAGCCAAGATCTAGTGGGACTTCCCACCAATGAGCAGTTCTTC.

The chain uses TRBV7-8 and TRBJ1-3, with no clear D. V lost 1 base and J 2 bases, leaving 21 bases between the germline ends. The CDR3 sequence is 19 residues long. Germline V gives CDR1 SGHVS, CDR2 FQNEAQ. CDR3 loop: CASSLVSRIRGSAGNTIYF. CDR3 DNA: TGTGCCAGCAGCTTAGTCTCAAGGATTCGAGGGAGTGCTGGAAACACCATATATTTT.